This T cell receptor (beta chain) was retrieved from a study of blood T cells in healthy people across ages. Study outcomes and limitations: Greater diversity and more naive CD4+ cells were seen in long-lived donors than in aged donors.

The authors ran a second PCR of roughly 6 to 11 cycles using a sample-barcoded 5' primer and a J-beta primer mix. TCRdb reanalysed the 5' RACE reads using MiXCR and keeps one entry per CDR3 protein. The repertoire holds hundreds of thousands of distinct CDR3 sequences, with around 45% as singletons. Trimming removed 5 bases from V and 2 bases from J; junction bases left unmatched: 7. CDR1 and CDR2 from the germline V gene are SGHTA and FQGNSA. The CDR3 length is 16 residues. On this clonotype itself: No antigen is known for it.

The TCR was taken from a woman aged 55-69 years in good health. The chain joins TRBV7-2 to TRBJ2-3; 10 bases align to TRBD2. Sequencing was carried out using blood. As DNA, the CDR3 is TGTGCCAGCAGCGAAGGGACTAGCGTTATCACAGATACGCAGTATTTT. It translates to CASSEGTSVITDTQYF.